Presented here are 18 T cell receptor beta chains from one specimen sequenced in a study of T cells in Graves' hyperthyroidism and ophthalmopathy. RNA transcripts gave rise to amplified TCR beta CDR3 regions. The HTBI primer set drove a first-round RT-PCR of the TCR CDR3. MiXCR, applied by TCRdb to the multiplex PCR reads, yields one record per CDR3 protein. The table shows approximately 630,000 distinct CDR3 sequences, with 15% to 20% occurring only once. Material: blood. These receptors were collected from a woman aged 25-40 years with Graves' hyperthyroidism.

This clonotype was recorded at least ten times. The V and J genes are TRBV2 and TRBJ1-5; weak D call: TRBD1 (6 bases). The CDR3 totals 14 residues. Trimming took 6 bases from V and 3 from J, leaving 12 bases between them. CDR1 and CDR2 from the germline V gene are SNHLY and FYNNEI. This CDR3 is CASRGAGINQPQHF. In DNA, the CDR3 is TGTGCCAGCAGGGGGGCAGGCATCAATCAGCCCCAGCATTTT.

This clonotype came up many times. This chain connects TRBV30 to TRBJ2-1; D not certain. Germline CDR1 GTSNPN, CDR2 SVGIG (reference sequence). This CDR3 spans 14 amino acids. Deletions cut 4 bases from V and 4 bases from J, with 14 bases between. The CDR3, as DNA: TGTGCCTGGAAGCTGGGCTGGGCGTACAATGAGCAGTTCTTC. Protein: CAWKLGWAYNEQFF.

This clonotype has ten or more counts. This sequence joins TRBV30 and TRBJ2-5; D tentatively reads TRBD1 or TRBD2 (5 bases each). CDR3 length: 13 residues. Germline V lookup: CDR1 GTSNPN, CDR2 SVGIG (reference sequence). Deletions cut 4 bases from V and 10 bases from J, with 19 bases between. The CDR3: CAWKTGAPEDQYF. The CDR3 region has the DNA TGTGCCTGGAAGACCGGGGCCCCAGAGGACCAGTACTTC.

In its sample, this clonotype was seen many times. V usage is TRBV20-1 and J usage is TRBJ1-5; possibly TRBD1 for D (5 bases). Germline V gene data show CDR1 as DFQATT and CDR2 as SNEGSKA (reference sequence). The CDR3 runs to 13 residues. Between the trimmed V and J ends, which lost 3 bases and 13 bases, there was a span of 19 bases. CDR3 in amino acids: CSARGGQGGIQHF. DNA for the CDR3: TGCAGTGCTAGGGGCGGGCAGGGAGGTATTCAGCATTTT.

The V and J genes are TRBV14 and TRBJ2-7; D remains ambiguous. Germline-derived CDR1 and CDR2 are SGHDN and FVKESK. V was shortened by 3 bases and J by 6 bases, with 12 bases between the two germline ends. The CDR3 spans 13 residues. CDR3 sequence: CASSHLGSVEQYF. The CDR3 DNA is TGTGCCAGCAGCCACCTAGGATCAGTCGAGCAGTACTTC.

The chain links TRBV4-1 to TRBJ2-1, with 10 positions matching TRBD2. CDR1 is MGHRA, CDR2 YSYEKL, per germline. This CDR3 has 16 residues. V trimming: 3 bases; J trimming: 5 bases; junction bases outside the gene matches: 7. The CDR3 protein is CASSHPLAGYNNEQFF. CDR3 sequence (DNA): TGCGCCAGCAGCCATCCACTAGCGGGATATAACAATGAGCAGTTCTTC.

This clonotype was found a few times. This chain connects TRBV20-1 to TRBJ2-7; perhaps TRBD2 as D (5 bases). Germline V gene data show CDR1 as DFQATT and CDR2 as SNEGSKA (reference sequence). The CDR3 extends over 16 amino acids. With 0 bases removed from V and 6 bases from J, the gap between germline ends came to 21 bases. For the CDR3, the DNA is TGCAGTGCTAGAGATCGAGTTGGAGCGGTGCGGTCCGAGCAGTACTTC. Its translation is CSARDRVGAVRSEQYF.

In this sample, this clonotype turned up a few times. Possible read error: a much larger clone is one base away. The V call is TRBV27, the J call TRBJ2-1; TRBD2 is a possible D gene (5 bases). There are 15 residues in the CDR3. CDR1 and CDR2 from the germline V gene are MNHEY and SMNVEV (reference sequence). The CDR3 is CASGLSGLSYNEQFF. The CDR3 nucleotides read TGTGCCAGCGGTTTGTCGGGATTATCCTACAATGAGCAGTTCTTC.

There are many counts of this clonotype. The chain employs TRBV5-1 and TRBJ2-3; perhaps TRBD1 as D (6 bases). CDR1 is SGHRS and CDR2 is YFSETQ in the germline V gene. The CDR3 spans 14 residues. Trimming cost V 6 bases and J 2 bases, with 13 bases left between them. CDR3 DNA: TGCGCCAGCAACCCCGACAGGCCCACAGATACGCAGTATTTT. This codes for CASNPDRPTDTQYF.

V and J are TRBV7-6 and TRBJ2-7; maybe TRBD2 (6 bases). This CDR3 spans 15 amino acids. Germline CDR1 and CDR2: SGHVS and FNYEAQ. V was pared by 2 bases and J by 3 bases, with 14 bases between. CDR3 sequence (DNA): TGTGCCAGCAGCTTACAGGGAGGAGGGGTCTACGAGCAGTACTTC. Its protein is CASSLQGGGVYEQYF. Supplemented by reference TRBV7-6 and TRBJ2-7, the full variable domain reads GAGVSQSPRYKVTKRGQDVALRCDPISGHVSLYWYRQALGQGPEFLTYFNYEAQQDKSGLPNDRFSAERPEGSISTLTIQRTEQRDSAMYRCASSLQGGGVYEQYFGPGTRLTVT.

The genes are TRBV20-1 and TRBJ2-5; TRBD1 matches at 9 bases. CDR1 is DFQATT, CDR2 SNEGSKA, per germline (reference sequence). Trimming took 4 bases from V and 2 from J; bases not matched to a gene: 8. The CDR3 sequence is 15 residues long. CDR3 DNA: TGCAGTGCTACCCGACGACAGGGGGAACAAGAGACCCAGTACTTC. Residues: CSATRRQGEQETQYF.

Many counts were recorded for this clonotype. The chain is built from TRBV28 and TRBJ2-7, with a possible D match to TRBD2 (5 bases). The germline V gene encodes CDR1 MDHEN and CDR2 SYDVKM. The CDR3 loop spans 11 amino acids. The ends were cut back, 8 bases at V and 5 bases at J, with 10 bases in the middle. CDR3: CASQIGDEQYF. The CDR3 DNA reads as TGTGCCAGCCAAATCGGGGACGAGCAGTACTTC.

This clonotype was counted at least ten times. CDR3 loop: CSHLATQETQYF. The CDR3 nucleotides read TGCAGCCACCTGGCCACCCAAGAGACCCAGTACTTC. The chain uses TRBV29-1 and TRBJ2-5, with D unclear. Per germline, CDR1 SQVTM and CDR2 ANQGSEA. V lost 8 bases, J lost 1 base, and 11 bases lay in between. The CDR3 covers 12 residues.

There are many counts of this clonotype. The chain links TRBV20-1 to TRBJ2-1; TRBD1 matches 8 bases. Germline loops: CDR1 DFQATT, CDR2 SNEGSKA (reference sequence). CDR3 length: 15 amino acids. V gave up 2 bases and J gave up 6 bases; unmatched junction bases: 9. The DNA of the CDR3 is TGCAGTGCTAGACCTCGGACAGGGTGGAGCAATGAGCAGTTCTTC. This gives the protein CSARPRTGWSNEQFF.

The chain has TRBV5-4 and TRBJ1-2; TRBD1 might be the D (6 bases). With 4 bases removed from V and 7 bases from J, the gap between germline ends came to 11 bases. Germline CDR1 reads SGHNT; CDR2 reads YYREEE (reference sequence). This CDR3 has 12 residues. This CDR3 reads CASSPSGVGYTF. As DNA, the CDR3 is TGTGCCAGCAGCCCATCAGGGGTTGGCTACACCTTC.

This clonotype was observed at least ten times. The rearrangement uses TRBV18 and TRBJ1-1, with 7 nucleotides matching TRBD1. Germline lookup yields CDR1 KGHSH and CDR2 LQKENI. The CDR3 is made up of 14 amino acids. V lost 6 bases to trimming and J lost 3 bases; unmatched junction nucleotides: 7. The chain's CDR3 is CASSPPTGYTEAFF. CDR3 nucleotide sequence: TGTGCCAGCTCCCCGCCGACAGGGTACACTGAAGCTTTCTTT.

This chain links TRBV20-1 with TRBJ1-4, with 7 bases that match TRBD1. CDR1 is DFQATT, CDR2 SNEGSKA, per germline (reference sequence). Trimming took 6 bases from V and 2 from J; bases not matched to a gene: 3. The CDR3 has 13 amino acids. The CDR3 loop reads CSAQGDTNEKLFF. The CDR3 DNA is TGCAGTGCCCAGGGGGACACTAATGAAAAACTGTTTTTT.

This clonotype was recorded at least ten times. The V and J genes are TRBV18 and TRBJ2-1; TRBD1 might be the D (6 bases). The germline V gene has CDR1 KGHSH and CDR2 LQKENI. The CDR3 spans 13 residues. V was shortened by 3 bases and J by 5 bases, with 8 bases between the two germline ends. The CDR3 DNA sequence: TGTGCCAGCTCACCTGACAGGAACAATGAGCAGTTCTTC. Translation: CASSPDRNNEQFF.